This TCR beta chain derives from a study of T cell responses to AZD1222 COVID-19 vaccine. CDR1 and CDR2 (germline): SGHAT, FQNNGV. CDR3 size: 15 residues. V was trimmed by 5 bases and J by 2 bases, leaving 13 bases between them. Sequencing used immunoSEQ multiplex PCR; TCRdb keeps in-frame clones, though not all of them. The data show 120,000 to 150,000 clones, with approximately 90% seen just once and roughly 1.7% held by the top ten. The J gene is TRBJ1-5, the V gene TRBV11-2; the D gene is possibly TRBD1 (6 bases). Sequenced material: peripheral blood, taken 28 days after the second AZD1222 dose. The sequence derives from an adult who received the AZD1222 COVID-19 vaccine. DNA of the CDR3: TGTGCCAGCAGCCTCGACCCAGGGGGCAATCAGCCCCAGCATTTT. This translates into CASSLDPGGNQPQHF.